This TCR beta chain was recovered during a study of cytomegalovirus exposure and HLA in healthy donors. Notes on this clone: Its antigen is still unknown.

Between the trimmed V and J ends, which lost 3 bases and 7 bases, there was a span of 8 bases. The CDR3 runs 11 residues. CDR1 is SGHRS, CDR2 YFSETQ, per germline. Study results and caveats: Cytomegalovirus association was listed for around 180 TCR beta chains. Association of a missense DCLRE1C variant with TCR beta V- and J-gene trimming was reported in a later analysis. It was reportedly the case that the classifier diagnosed cytomegalovirus status with high specificity and sensitivity.

60 Vbeta and 13 Jbeta primers were used in PCR. The table came from immunoSEQ multiplex PCR; TCRdb's copy has only in-frame clones and leaves some out. The repertoire holds 130,000 to 150,000 clones, with 70% to 80% as singletons. The sample consisted of PBMCs. The chain uses TRBV5-1 and TRBJ2-7, with D possibly TRBD2 on 6 matching bases. The receptor was isolated from a female donor in good health and CMV-seronegative. As DNA, the CDR3 is TGCGCCAGCAGCTGGGGGGAGGAGCAGTACTTC. It specifies CASSWGEEQYF.